The entry below gives a single T cell receptor beta chain sequence along with its context. Its antigen is not yet known. Within one base of it there is no much larger clone, and no base qualities were kept. Sequences LNHNV (CDR1) and YYDKDF (CDR2) are obtained from the germline V gene (reference sequence). The CDR3 goes from the cysteine to the phenylalanine over 17 residues. Only the CDR3 DNA is retained, 51 bases long and in frame from the first base. Clipping removes 1 base from V and 5 bases from J, with 9 as the unmatched junction base count. The data are from a study of cytomegalovirus exposure and HLA in healthy donors listed by TCRdb under 2017. About the investigation overall: In an earlier analysis of under 600 of the donors, 276 Gb of sequence data and 100 million or so unique TCR beta sequences from roughly 190 million T cells were reported. About 330 gigabases of sequencing data and around 80 million unique TCR sequences made up an early release that covered several hundred HLA-typed donors. Of the approximately 400 genotyped donors, 81% were placed in the genetic ancestry cluster associated with self-reported Caucasian donors. The aim of the study was to test whether cataloging public T cell receptors could identify signatures of past pathogen exposure. The study used immunosequencing to profile the T cell repertoires of some 600 subjects and linked those repertoires to cytomegalovirus serostatus. Along with the roughly 670-subject first cohort, a separate validation cohort of 120 different subjects was used. To predict cytomegalovirus infection status, the study brought together high-throughput TCR immunosequencing, statistical association of individual TCRs with disease status, and machine learning. In a later analysis, previously published TCR beta repertoires from about 670 donors were re-analyzed and high-resolution HLA genotyping was added so that TCR occurrence patterns could be studied. Rather than drawing on any new phenotypic data, the later analysis identified candidate immune exposures from TCR beta sequences and the way those sequences occurred across donors. To decide whether each TCR beta V gene segment behaved as functional or pseudogenic, an earlier analysis of approximately 620 of the donors relied on high-throughput TCR beta sequencing. Donor age, sex, ethnicity and CMV serostatus were compiled together with the repertoire data. In a later genetic analysis, genome-wide SNP genotypes for about 55% of the roughly 700 donors were used, and that subset was treated as a discovery cohort. Every repertoire in the discovery cohort had been generated on one and the same sequencing platform. Both class I and class II loci were covered by HLA typing, at four-digit resolution. Typing coverage varied by locus: 629-630 donors for A, B, C, DRB1 and DQB1; about 520 for DQA1; about 570 for DPA1; 450 to 480 for DPB1. Four to six DR-DQ haplotypes were handled as single units for association and clustering, since linkage in the cohort was strong. Among some 400 genotyped donors of the cohort, an average of approximately 240,000 unique TCR beta nucleotide sequences was sequenced per donor, of which about 18% were non-productive. Points the paper makes about the study in general: Correlated functional status among segregating V segments might be attributable to linkage disequilibrium, but an unknown experimental factor could not be ruled out. A group of highly shared sequence variants was considered likely to be a technical artifact of the sequencing pipeline. Roughly uniform sequencing depth across donors was assumed in presence/absence analyses, although this assumption may not hold. A further reported finding was that TCR beta sequences accurately predicted the HLA-A and HLA-B alleles for most subjects in the first cohort. The authors suggested that the approach could potentially be extended to other disease states and immunological phenotypes. Immune exposure information for the cohort was limited to CMV serostatus. Because some donors lacked HLA typing at each locus, the association tests relied only on the typed subset. Most TCR sequences were observed very rarely across donors, whereas some public TCRs were present in many individuals. In this cohort, only TCR beta chains were sequenced, and detectable features were limited by the absence of alpha or paired-chain data. The study listed around 160 TCR beta chains as associated with cytomegalovirus. V-gene and J-gene trimming of TCR beta chains was associated with a missense DCLRE1C variant in a later genetic analysis, and the association was replicated in an independent cohort. The classifier was reported to diagnose cytomegalovirus status with high specificity and sensitivity in both the original and validation cohorts. When HLA alleles, especially DR and DQ, strongly co-occurred, TCR associations were difficult to assign to individual alleles. Three of the identified cytomegalovirus-associated TCR beta chains were confirmed in vitro to be specific for cytomegalovirus antigens. Around 16 rarely observed V segments, including chromosome 9 orphons, were excluded from the earlier analysis of a few hundred of the donors because counts were too low. Most CMV-associated TCR beta chains appeared to be HLA-restricted in a later analysis, and the HLA associations seemed to be driven largely by CMV exposure. According to a later genetic analysis, donors in an Asian-associated ancestry cluster had fewer N-insertions in productive TCRs than the roughly 700-donor mean. A later analysis found that HLA-associated TCR beta chains were more clonally expanded and had lower generation probabilities than equally common non-associated chains. According to a later analysis, TCR association rates differed among HLA loci, with DRB1 alleles showing the most associated TCRs and HLA-C alleles showing the fewest. A later analysis associated about 17,000 TCR beta sequences with specific HLA alleles at a false discovery rate of 0.05. In a later analysis, several top co-occurrence clusters were reported to appear linked to parvovirus B19, influenza, CMV and Epstein-Barr virus. Some IMGT-functional V segments, including TRBV6-2 and TRBV6-3, could not be told apart with the 87-base-pair reads, so those segments were excluded. Broadly in line with IMGT annotations, most TCR beta V segments showed up in productive rearrangements about 90% or about 30% of the time in an earlier analysis of 450 to 750 of the donors.

Library creation used the immunoSEQ multiplex PCR assay. For the multiplex PCR, a mixture combining 60 forward primers for TCR Vbeta segments and 13 reverse primers for TCR Jbeta segments was used. Amplification of the CDR3 region of rearranged TCR beta genes was performed with a multiplex PCR assay on genomic DNA. On the Illumina HiSeq System, the amplified TCR beta libraries were sequenced as 87-base-pair reads. Per the source publication's procedure: A later analysis counted about 80 million unique TCR beta chains across the 650 to 800 repertoires, and 10 million to 11 million of these chains were shared by at least two donors. Raw reads were error-corrected and collapsed into unique sequences with a nearest-neighbor algorithm that merged closely related sequences to remove PCR and sequencing errors. V, D and J gene segments were assigned by aligning CDR3 sequences to IMGT reference sequences. For a sequence to be retained, at least a six-nucleotide match to both a V gene segment and a J gene segment was required. A rearrangement counted as productive if the CDR3 had no stop codons and remained in frame with V and J, and every other rearrangement counted as non-productive. Following IMGT convention, CDR3 was defined as the stretch from the second conserved V-encoded cysteine to the conserved J-encoded phenylalanine. In an earlier analysis of some 550 of the donors, sequences lacking an unambiguous match to a single V gene segment were excluded. In an earlier analysis of approximately 590 of the donors, V segments were called functional above 56.7% productive rearrangements and were called segregating when the between-donor standard deviation exceeded 5%. To diagnose cytomegalovirus status from the catalog of TCR beta chain sequences, a statistical classification framework was built. A later analysis assigned V and J genes by comparing TCR nucleotide sequences with IMGT/GENE-DB human TR gene sequences. In a later analysis, CDR3 sequences and most-parsimonious VDJ recombination scenarios were assigned using the TCRdist pipeline. In a later analysis, each TCR beta chain was defined by its CDR3 amino acid sequence together with its V-gene family, and reads without a unique V-gene family were excluded. In a later analysis, 450 to 600 highly shared, low-generation-probability nucleotide sequences were removed to address suspected cross-contamination and a sequencing artifact. A later analysis calculated a clonal expansion index for each public chain from normalized within-repertoire ranks of inferred template counts. A later analysis computed generation probabilities with a VDJ recombination model fitted to out-of-frame rearrangements, and checked the results against IGoR. In a later analysis, hypergeometric tests were used to score TCR-TCR, TCR-HLA and TCR-CMV co-occurrence, with a repertoire-size bias correction applied to TCR pairs. In a later analysis, false discovery rates were estimated by permuting HLA or CMV assignments 20 times. In a later analysis, co-occurring TCRs were grouped with DBSCAN, and TCRdist sequence similarity was added when clustering was performed within HLA-allele-positive subsets. Repertoires with fewer than 30,000 or more than 120,000 public chains, plus five repertoires with anomalous nucleotide sharing, were excluded from co-occurrence clustering. TCRdb carries this immuneACCESS record with in-frame sequences only. Its versions omit some clonotypes, under half of them owing to an unresolved V gene in the studies checked, with the rest unexplained. Clonal size and the V and J genes are those of that table, whereas D and trimming came from the DNA. In this sample the table shows 75,000 or so clones, 65% to 70% of which occur a single time. The top ten hold roughly 20% of the sample.

The cohort consisted of approximately 690 healthy bone marrow donors. Cohort members were all nominally healthy when sampled, although unrecorded immune exposures were likely present. The donor was CMV seropositive and belonged to the group of 250 to 300 seropositive cohort members. Every donor gave a peripheral blood sample, and the peripheral blood mononuclear cells from that sample were used for TCR beta sequencing. Genomic DNA was extracted from the blood cell samples with the Qiagen DNeasy Blood Extraction Kit. The V and J genes are TRBV15 and TRBJ2-2, with 8 central nucleotides matching TRBD2. The specimen sequenced was PBMCs. This sequence was found in a man aged 35 to 55 in good health and CMV-seropositive. Here the CDR3 is given as CATSRVRGGAGTGELFF. The base sequence is TGTGCCACCAGCAGAGTTCGGGGGGGCGCGGGAACCGGGGAGCTGTTTTTT.